This T cell receptor beta chain was sequenced in a study of CD8 T cells in Susac syndrome. Trimming left V 6 bases short and J 5 bases short, with 19 bases between. The CDR3 totals 15 residues. Germline V gene sequence: CDR1 MDHEN, CDR2 SYDVKM. A quantity of roughly 0.5 to 1 ug RNA underwent reverse transcription using random hexamers. An immunoSEQ multiplex PCR generated amplified TCR beta CDR3 products spanning 54 Vbeta and 13 Jbeta. One entry per CDR3 protein results from TCRdb running MiXCR on the immunoSEQ multiplex PCR reads. The data contain roughly 300,000 distinct CDR3 sequences, roughly 84% of them singletons. TCR beta sequencing was performed on blood CD8+ and CD4+ T cells.

J is TRBJ2-5 and V is TRBV28; the D gene could be TRBD1 or TRBD2 (5 bases each). The sequence derives from a human donor with multiple sclerosis. Sequencing was performed on CD8+ T cells from PBMCs. This chain's CDR3 is CASRLGDGLRETQYF. The CDR3 nucleotides read TGTGCCAGCAGGTTAGGGGACGGCTTGAGGGAGACCCAGTACTTC.